Shown below are 10 T cell receptor beta chains from a single sample sequenced in a study of PD-L1 blockade in urothelial cancer. This table comes from immunoSEQ multiplex PCR, and its TCRdb copy is limited to in-frame clones, with some not included. Of 98,000 or so clones detected, 90% appear once; the ten largest clones hold 1.5% to 2%. The time point: pretreatment peripheral blood. The starting material was PBMCs, obtained around atezolizumab (anti-PD-L1) treatment. The source of these receptors is a man between 60 and 70 years old with urothelial cancer.

The chain couples TRBV30 to TRBJ2-2; a possible D gene is TRBD1 (6 bases). The V gene's germline CDR1 is GTSNPN and CDR2 SVGIG (reference sequence). V lost 8 bases and J 0 bases, leaving 19 bases between the germline ends. The CDR3 extends over 16 amino acids. CDR3 nucleotides: TGTGCCCGGATAACACCAGGGACAACGAACACCGGGGAGCTGTTTTTT. It encodes CARITPGTTNTGELFF.

V and J are TRBV30 and TRBJ2-1; no clear D. The CDR3 covers 11 residues. Trimming took off 5 bases at V and 8 bases at J, with 10 bases between the two ends. Germline-derived CDR1 and CDR2 are GTSNPN and SVGIG (reference sequence). CDR3 protein: CAWSGLDEQFF. In DNA form, the CDR3 reads TGTGCCTGGTCAGGTCTCGATGAGCAGTTCTTC.

The V and J genes are TRBV30 and TRBJ2-3, with D maybe TRBD1 (6 bases). Looked up from germline, CDR1 is GTSNPN and CDR2 is SVGIG (reference sequence). V lost 0 bases and J 0 bases, leaving 16 bases between the germline ends. This CDR3 has 17 amino acids. The CDR3 loop reads CAWSVFGTPTSTDTQYF. CDR3 DNA: TGTGCCTGGAGTGTTTTTGGGACACCTACTAGCACAGATACGCAGTATTTT.

V gene TRBV14 combines with J gene TRBJ2-3, with a weak D call TRBD2 (6 bases). The CDR3 is 16 residues long. CDR1 SGHDN and CDR2 FVKESK come from the germline V gene. The V end lost 1 base, the J end lost 1 base, and 12 bases lay between the germline ends. This CDR3 reads CASSQVRGRGTDTQYF. The CDR3 DNA sequence: TGTGCCAGCAGCCAAGTTCGGGGGAGAGGCACAGATACGCAGTATTTT.

The rearrangement uses TRBV21-1 and TRBJ2-1; the D call of TRBD1 is as the table states it, not checked on the DNA. TRBV21-1 is tagged as a pseudogene. The CDR3 spans 14 residues. The DNA for the CDR3 is TGTGCCAGCAGCAAAAACCCTCAGTACAATGAGCAGTTCTTC. Its protein is CASSKNPQYNEQFF.

The V call is TRBV19, the J call TRBJ2-5, with a tentative D call TRBD1 (5 bases). V was clipped by 1 base and J by 5 bases, with 11 bases between them. Germline-derived CDR1 and CDR2 are LNHDA and SQIVND (reference sequence). The CDR3 is 14 amino acids. As DNA, the CDR3 is TGTGCCAGTAGTATAGGTGGGGCGCGGGAGACCCAGTACTTC. Translating it yields CASSIGGARETQYF.

CDR3 region: CASSVGFGADTQYF. For the CDR3, the DNA is TGTGCCAGCAGCGTAGGTTTCGGTGCAGATACGCAGTATTTT. This chain joins TRBV9 and TRBJ2-3; D call uncertain. There are 14 residues in the CDR3. V lost 0 bases and J 4 bases, leaving 9 bases between the germline ends. The germline CDR1 and CDR2 sequences are SGDLS and YYNGEE.

This sequence joins TRBV9 and TRBJ1-1; TRBD1 is a possible D gene (6 bases). Germline V gene lookup returns CDR1 SGDLS and CDR2 YYNGEE. Trimming left V 3 bases short and J 2 bases short, with 11 bases between. The length of the CDR3 is 14 residues. CDR3 DNA sequence: TGTGCCAGCAGCGGTAGTGGGGGCAACACTGAAGCTTTCTTT. It codes for CASSGSGGNTEAFF.

CDR3 in amino acids: CASSSDRGVNTGELFF. The CDR3 DNA sequence: TGTGCCAGCAGCTCGGACAGGGGGGTTAACACCGGGGAGCTGTTTTTT. The rearrangement links TRBV5-8 to TRBJ2-2; 10 bases map to TRBD1. The CDR3 is 16 residues long. The J segment lost 2 bases and the V segment lost 3 bases, leaving 4 bases of the junction unmatched. Per germline, CDR1 SGHTS and CDR2 YDEGEE. The whole variable domain, remainder taken from reference TRBV5-8 and TRBJ2-2, is EAGVTQSPTHLIKTRGQQATLRCSPISGHTSVYWYQQALGLGLQFLLWYDEGEERNRGNFPPRFSGRQFPNYSSELNVNALELEDSALYLCASSSDRGVNTGELFFGEGSRLTVL.

The chain is built from TRBV7-9 and TRBJ2-5; TRBD1 matches at 7 bases. Germline V gene sequence: CDR1 SEHNR, CDR2 FQNEAQ (reference sequence). The V segment lost 1 base and the J segment 5 bases; nucleotides outside the gene matches: 13. The CDR3 runs to 17 residues. The CDR3 reads CASSLEFVTGVSETQYF. The CDR3 nucleotides read TGTGCCAGCAGCTTAGAATTTGTTACAGGGGTGTCGGAGACCCAGTACTTC.